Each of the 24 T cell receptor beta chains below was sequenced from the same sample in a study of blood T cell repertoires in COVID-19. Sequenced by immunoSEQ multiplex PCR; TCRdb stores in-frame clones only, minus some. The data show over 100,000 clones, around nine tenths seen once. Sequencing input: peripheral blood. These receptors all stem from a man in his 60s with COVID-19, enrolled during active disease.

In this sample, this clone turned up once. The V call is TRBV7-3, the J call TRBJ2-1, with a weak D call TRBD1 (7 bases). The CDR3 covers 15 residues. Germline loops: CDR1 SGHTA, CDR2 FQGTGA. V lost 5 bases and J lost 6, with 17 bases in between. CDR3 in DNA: TGTGCCAGCAGCCCAGACAGGGAGGCTCTCAATGAGCAGTTCTTC. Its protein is CASSPDREALNEQFF.

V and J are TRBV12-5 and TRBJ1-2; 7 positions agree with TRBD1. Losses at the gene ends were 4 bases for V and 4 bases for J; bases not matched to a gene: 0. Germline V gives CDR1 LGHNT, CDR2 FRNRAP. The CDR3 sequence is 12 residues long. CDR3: CASGWDSYGYTF. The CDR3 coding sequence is TGTGCTAGTGGTTGGGACAGCTATGGCTACACCTTC.

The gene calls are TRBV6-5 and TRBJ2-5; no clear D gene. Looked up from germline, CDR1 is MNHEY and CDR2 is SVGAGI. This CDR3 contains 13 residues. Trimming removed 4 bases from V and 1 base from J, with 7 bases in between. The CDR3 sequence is CASSSDPQETQYF. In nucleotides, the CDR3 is TGTGCCAGCAGTTCAGATCCCCAAGAGACCCAGTACTTC.

The CDR3 bases are TGTGCCAGCAGCTCCGCCCCTGGCGGGGGGTACAATGAGCAGTTCTTC. This gives the protein CASSSAPGGGYNEQFF. This chain joins TRBV7-2 and TRBJ2-1, with 8 bases identical to TRBD2. The J segment lost 4 bases and the V segment lost 4 bases, leaving 9 bases of the junction unmatched. Germline lookup yields CDR1 SGHTA and CDR2 FQGNSA. This CDR3 is built from 16 residues.

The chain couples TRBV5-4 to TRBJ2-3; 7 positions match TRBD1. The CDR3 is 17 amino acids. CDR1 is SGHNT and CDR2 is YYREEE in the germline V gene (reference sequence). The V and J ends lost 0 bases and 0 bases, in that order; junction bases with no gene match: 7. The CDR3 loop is CASSLAPGQSSTDTQYF. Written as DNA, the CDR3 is TGTGCCAGCAGCTTGGCTCCGGGACAGTCTAGCACAGATACGCAGTATTTT.

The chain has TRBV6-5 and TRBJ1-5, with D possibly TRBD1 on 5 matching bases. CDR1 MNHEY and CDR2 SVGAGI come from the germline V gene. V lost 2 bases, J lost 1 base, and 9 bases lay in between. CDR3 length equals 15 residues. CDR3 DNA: TGTGCCAGCAGTTACGGGGGGGGAAGCAATCAGCCCCAGCATTTT. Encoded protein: CASSYGGGSNQPQHF.

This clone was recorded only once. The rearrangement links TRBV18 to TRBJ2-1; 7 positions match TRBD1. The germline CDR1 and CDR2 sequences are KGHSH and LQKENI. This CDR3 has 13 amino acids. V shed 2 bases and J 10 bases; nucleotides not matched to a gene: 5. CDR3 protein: CASSPTTGREQFF. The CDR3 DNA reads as TGTGCCAGCTCACCAACGACAGGGCGCGAGCAGTTCTTC.

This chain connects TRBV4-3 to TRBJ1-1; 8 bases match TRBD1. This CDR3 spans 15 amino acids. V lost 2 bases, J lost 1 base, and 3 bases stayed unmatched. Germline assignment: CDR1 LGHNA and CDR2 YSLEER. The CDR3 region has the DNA TGCGCCAGCAGCCAATCGGACAGGGCGAACACTGAAGCTTTCTTT. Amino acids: CASSQSDRANTEAFF.

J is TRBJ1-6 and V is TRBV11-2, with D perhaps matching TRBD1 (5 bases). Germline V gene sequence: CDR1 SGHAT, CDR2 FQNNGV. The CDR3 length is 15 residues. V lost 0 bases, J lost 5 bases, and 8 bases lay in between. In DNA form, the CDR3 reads TGTGCCAGCAGCTTAGAACCCAGGGATAATTCACCCCTCCACTTT. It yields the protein CASSLEPRDNSPLHF.

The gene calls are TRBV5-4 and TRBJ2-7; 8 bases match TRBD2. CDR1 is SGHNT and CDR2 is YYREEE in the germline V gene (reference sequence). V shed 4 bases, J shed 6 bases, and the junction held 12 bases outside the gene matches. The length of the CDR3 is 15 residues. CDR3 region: CASSPGGPNSREQYF. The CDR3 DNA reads TGTGCCAGCAGCCCGGGGGGGCCGAACTCACGCGAGCAGTACTTC.

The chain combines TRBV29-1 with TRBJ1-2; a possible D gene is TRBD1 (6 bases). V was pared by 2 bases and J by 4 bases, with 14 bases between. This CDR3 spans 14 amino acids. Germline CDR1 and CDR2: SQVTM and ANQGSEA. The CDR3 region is CSVEQEGDGYGYTF. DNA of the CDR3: TGCAGCGTTGAACAAGAGGGGGACGGCTATGGCTACACCTTC.

The CDR3 loop reads CASSLTLGPYEQYF. CDR3 coding DNA: TGTGCCAGCAGCTTAACTTTGGGGCCATACGAGCAGTACTTC. This chain uses TRBV7-2 with TRBJ2-7; tentative D call: TRBD1 (5 bases). The CDR3 is 14 amino acids. V was shortened by 2 bases and J by 4 bases, with 12 bases between the two germline ends. In germline, CDR1 is SGHTA, CDR2 FQGNSA.

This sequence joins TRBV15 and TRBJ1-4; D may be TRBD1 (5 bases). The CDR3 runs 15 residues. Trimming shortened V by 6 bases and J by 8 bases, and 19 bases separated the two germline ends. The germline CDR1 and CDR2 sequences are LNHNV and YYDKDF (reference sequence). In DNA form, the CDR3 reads TGTGCCACCAGACCCCAGGGTTGGATTTCGGAAAAACTGTTTTTT. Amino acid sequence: CATRPQGWISEKLFF.

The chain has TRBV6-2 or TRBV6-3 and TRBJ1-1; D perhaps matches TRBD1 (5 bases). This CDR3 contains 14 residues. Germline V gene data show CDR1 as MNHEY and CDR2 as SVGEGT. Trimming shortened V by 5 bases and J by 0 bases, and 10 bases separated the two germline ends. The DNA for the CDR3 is TGTGCCAGCAGTACAGGTACCATGAACACTGAAGCTTTCTTT. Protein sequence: CASSTGTMNTEAFF.

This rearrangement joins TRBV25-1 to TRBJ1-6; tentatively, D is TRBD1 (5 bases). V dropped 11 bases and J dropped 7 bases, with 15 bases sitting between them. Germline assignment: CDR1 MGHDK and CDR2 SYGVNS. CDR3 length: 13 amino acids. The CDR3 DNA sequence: TGTGCCGGTTTCGGGGGGACCAATTCACCCCTCCACTTT. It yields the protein CAGFGGTNSPLHF.

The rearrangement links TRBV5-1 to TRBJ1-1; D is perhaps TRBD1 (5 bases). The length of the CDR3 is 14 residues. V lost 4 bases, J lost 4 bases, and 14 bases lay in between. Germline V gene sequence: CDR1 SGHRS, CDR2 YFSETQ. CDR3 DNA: TGCGCCAGCAGCCCCGGGGGTCGGAGCACTGAAGCTTTCTTT. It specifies CASSPGGRSTEAFF.

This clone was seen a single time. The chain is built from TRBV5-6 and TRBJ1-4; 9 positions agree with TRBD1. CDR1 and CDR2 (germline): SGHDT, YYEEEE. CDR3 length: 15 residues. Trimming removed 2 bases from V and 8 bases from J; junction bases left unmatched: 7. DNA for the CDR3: TGTGCCAGCAGCTTATATACAGGGGGCATGGAAAAACTGTTTTTT. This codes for CASSLYTGGMEKLFF.

CDR3 DNA sequence: TGTGCCAGCAGTCCCGGACTGAACAATCAGCCCCAGCATTTT. Protein product: CASSPGLNNQPQHF. V gene TRBV2 combines with J gene TRBJ1-5; D unresolved. The V end lost 5 bases, the J end lost 3 bases, and 11 bases lay between the germline ends. This CDR3 comprises 14 residues. Germline CDR1 reads SNHLY; CDR2 reads FYNNEI.

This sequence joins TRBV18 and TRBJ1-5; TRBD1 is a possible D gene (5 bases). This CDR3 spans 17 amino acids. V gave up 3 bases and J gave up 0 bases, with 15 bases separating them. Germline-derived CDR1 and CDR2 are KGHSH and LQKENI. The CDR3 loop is CASSPRGGPYSNQPQHF. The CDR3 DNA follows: TGTGCCAGCTCACCGCGGGGCGGCCCATATAGCAATCAGCCCCAGCATTTT.

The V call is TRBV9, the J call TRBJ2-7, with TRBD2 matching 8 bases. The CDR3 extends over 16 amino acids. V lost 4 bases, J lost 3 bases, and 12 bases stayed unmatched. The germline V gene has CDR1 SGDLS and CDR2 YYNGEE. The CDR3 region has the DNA TGTGCCAGCAGCACCTCGTGGCGGGGGGCGCTCTACGAGCAGTACTTC. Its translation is CASSTSWRGALYEQYF.

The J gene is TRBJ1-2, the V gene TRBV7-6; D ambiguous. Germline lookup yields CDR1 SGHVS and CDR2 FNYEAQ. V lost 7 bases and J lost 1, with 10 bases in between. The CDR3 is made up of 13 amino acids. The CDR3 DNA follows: TGTGCCAGCACGCCTTACAATAACTATGGCTACACCTTC. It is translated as CASTPYNNYGYTF.

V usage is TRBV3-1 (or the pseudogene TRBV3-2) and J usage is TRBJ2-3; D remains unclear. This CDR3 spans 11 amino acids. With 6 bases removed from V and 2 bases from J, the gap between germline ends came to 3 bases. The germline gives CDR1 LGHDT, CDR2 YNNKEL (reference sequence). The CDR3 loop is CASSHTDTQYF. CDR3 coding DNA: TGTGCCAGCAGTCACACAGATACGCAGTATTTT.

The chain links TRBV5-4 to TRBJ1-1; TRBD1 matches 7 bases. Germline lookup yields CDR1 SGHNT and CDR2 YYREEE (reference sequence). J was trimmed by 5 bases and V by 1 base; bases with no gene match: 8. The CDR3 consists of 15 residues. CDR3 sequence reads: CASSLMTGRTTEAFF. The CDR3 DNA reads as TGTGCCAGCAGCTTGATGACAGGGAGGACGACTGAAGCTTTCTTT.

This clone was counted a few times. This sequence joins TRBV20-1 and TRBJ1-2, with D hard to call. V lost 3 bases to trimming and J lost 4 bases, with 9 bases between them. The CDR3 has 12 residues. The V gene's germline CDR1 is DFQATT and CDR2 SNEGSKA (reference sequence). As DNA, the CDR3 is TGCAGTGCTAGTCACAGCCTCTATGGCTACACCTTC. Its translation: CSASHSLYGYTF.